A few counts support the clone carrying this T cell receptor beta chain. This sample is drawn from a study of blood T cells in healthy people across ages. The second PCR ran about 7 to 12 cycles with a sample-barcoded 5' primer and J-beta primers. MiXCR, run by TCRdb on the 5' RACE reads, gives a single entry per CDR3 protein. The data show fewer than 950,000 distinct CDR3 sequences, under 40% seen once. Germline V gives CDR1 SGHDT, CDR2 YYEEEE. This CDR3 has 14 residues. With 4 bases removed from V and 4 bases from J, the gap between germline ends came to 14 bases. The sequence was obtained from a man aged 18 to 29 in good health. What was sequenced was blood. The chain joins TRBV5-6 to TRBJ1-2; tentative D call: TRBD1 (5 bases). The CDR3 loop reads CASSRGHILYGYTF. The CDR3 DNA is TGTGCCAGCAGCCGCGGACATATACTCTATGGCTACACCTTC.